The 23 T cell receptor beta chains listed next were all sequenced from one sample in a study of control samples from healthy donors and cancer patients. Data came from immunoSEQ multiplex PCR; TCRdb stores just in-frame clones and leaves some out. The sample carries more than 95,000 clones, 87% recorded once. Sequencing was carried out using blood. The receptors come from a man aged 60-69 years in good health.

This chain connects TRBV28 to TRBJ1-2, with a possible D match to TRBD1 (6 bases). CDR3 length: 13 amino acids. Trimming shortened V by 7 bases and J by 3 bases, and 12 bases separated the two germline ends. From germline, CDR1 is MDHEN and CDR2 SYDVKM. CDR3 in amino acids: CASIGGLDYGYTF. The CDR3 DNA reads TGTGCCAGCATCGGGGGGCTGGACTATGGCTACACCTTC.

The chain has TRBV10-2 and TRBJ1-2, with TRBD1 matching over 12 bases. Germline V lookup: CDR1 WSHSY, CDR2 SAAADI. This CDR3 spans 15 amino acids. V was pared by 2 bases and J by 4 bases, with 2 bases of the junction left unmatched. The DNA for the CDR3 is TGCGCCAGCAGTGAGGGGACAGGGGGCCCCTATGGCTACACCTTC. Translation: CASSEGTGGPYGYTF.

CDR3 region: CASSDPRGGSTDTQYF. Written as DNA, the CDR3 is TGTGCCAGCAGCGACCCCCGGGGGGGGAGCACAGATACGCAGTATTTT. V usage is TRBV7-3 and J usage is TRBJ2-3, with 8 bases fitting TRBD2. Losses at the gene ends were 5 bases for V and 0 bases for J; bases not matched to a gene: 7. This CDR3 has 16 amino acids. Germline CDR1 reads SGHTA; CDR2 reads FQGTGA.

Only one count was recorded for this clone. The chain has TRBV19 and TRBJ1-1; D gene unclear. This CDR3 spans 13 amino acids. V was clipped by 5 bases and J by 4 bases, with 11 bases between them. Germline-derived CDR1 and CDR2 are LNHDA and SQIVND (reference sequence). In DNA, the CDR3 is TGTGCCAGTAGTCTCGTCGCTGCCACTGAAGCTTTCTTT. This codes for CASSLVAATEAFF.

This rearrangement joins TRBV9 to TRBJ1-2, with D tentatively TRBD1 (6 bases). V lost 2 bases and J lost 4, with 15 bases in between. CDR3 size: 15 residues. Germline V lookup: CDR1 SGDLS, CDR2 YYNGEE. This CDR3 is CASSVSPQGSYGYTF. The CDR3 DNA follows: TGTGCCAGCAGCGTTTCTCCACAGGGCTCCTATGGCTACACCTTC.

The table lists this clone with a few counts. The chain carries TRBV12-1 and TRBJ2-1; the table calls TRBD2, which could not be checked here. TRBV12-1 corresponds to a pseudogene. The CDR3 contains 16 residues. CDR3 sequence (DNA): TGTGCCAGCAGCCTTCCGGGACTAGCGGGGGAGAATGAGCAGTTCTTC. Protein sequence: CASSLPGLAGENEQFF.

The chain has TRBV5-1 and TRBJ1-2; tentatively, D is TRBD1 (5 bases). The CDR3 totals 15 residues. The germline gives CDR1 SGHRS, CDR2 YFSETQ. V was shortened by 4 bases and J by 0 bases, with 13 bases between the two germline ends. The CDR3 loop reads CASSDRQGANYGYTF. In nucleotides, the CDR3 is TGCGCCAGCAGCGATCGTCAGGGAGCTAACTATGGCTACACCTTC.

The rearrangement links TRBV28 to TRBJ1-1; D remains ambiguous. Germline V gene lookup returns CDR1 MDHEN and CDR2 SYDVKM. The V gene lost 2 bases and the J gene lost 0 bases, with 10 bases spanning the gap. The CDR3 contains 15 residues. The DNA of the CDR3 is TGTGCCAGCAGTTTAAGATCAGTGCTGAACACTGAAGCTTTCTTT. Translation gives CASSLRSVLNTEAFF. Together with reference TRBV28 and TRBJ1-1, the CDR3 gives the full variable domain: DVKVTQSSRYLVKRTGEKVFLECVQDMDHENMFWYRQDPGLGLRLIYFSYDVKMKEKGDIPEGYSVSREKKERFSLILESASTNQTSMYLCASSLRSVLNTEAFFGQGTRLTVV.

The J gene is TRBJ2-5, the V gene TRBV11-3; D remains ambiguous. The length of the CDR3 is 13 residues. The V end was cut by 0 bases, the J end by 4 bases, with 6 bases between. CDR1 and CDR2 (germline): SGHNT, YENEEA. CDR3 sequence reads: CASSLEIGETQYF. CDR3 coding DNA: TGTGCCAGCAGCTTAGAGATAGGAGAGACCCAGTACTTC.

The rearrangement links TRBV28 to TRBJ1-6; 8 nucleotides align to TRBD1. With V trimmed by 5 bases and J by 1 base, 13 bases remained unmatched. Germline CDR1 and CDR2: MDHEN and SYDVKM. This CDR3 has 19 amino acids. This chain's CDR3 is CASSPPTGEIGSYNSPLHF. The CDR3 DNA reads TGTGCCAGCAGTCCACCGACAGGGGAAATAGGTTCCTATAATTCACCCCTCCACTTT.

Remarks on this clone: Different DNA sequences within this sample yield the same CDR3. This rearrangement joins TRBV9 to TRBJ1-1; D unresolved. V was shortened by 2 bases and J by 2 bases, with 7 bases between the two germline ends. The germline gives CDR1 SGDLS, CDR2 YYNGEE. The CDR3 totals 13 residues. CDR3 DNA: TGTGCCAGCAGCGTTACGAGTAACACTGAAGCTTTCTTT. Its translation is CASSVTSNTEAFF.

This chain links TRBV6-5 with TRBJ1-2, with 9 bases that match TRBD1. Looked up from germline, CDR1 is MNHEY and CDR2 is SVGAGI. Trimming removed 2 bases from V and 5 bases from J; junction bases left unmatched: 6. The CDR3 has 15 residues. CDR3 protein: CASSYGGQGLYGYTF. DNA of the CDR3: TGTGCCAGCAGTTACGGGGGACAGGGTCTTTATGGCTACACCTTC.

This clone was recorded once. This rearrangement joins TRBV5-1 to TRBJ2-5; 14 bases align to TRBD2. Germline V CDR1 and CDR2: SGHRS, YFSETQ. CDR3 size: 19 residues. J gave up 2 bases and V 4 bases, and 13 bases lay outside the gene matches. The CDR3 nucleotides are TGCGCCAGCAGCCCCCTTCCCGGACTAGCGGGGGGCCGACAAGAGACCCAGTACTTC. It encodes CASSPLPGLAGGRQETQYF.

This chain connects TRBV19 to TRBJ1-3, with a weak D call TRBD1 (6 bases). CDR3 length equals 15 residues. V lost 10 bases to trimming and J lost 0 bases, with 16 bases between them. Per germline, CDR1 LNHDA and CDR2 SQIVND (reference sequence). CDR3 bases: TGTGCCATCGGACCGGGACACATCTCTGGAAACACCATATATTTT. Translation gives CAIGPGHISGNTIYF.

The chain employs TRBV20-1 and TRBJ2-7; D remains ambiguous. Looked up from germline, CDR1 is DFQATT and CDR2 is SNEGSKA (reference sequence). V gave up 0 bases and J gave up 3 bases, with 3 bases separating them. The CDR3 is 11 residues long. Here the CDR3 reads CSAREGYEQYF. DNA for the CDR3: TGCAGTGCTAGAGAGGGCTACGAGCAGTACTTC.

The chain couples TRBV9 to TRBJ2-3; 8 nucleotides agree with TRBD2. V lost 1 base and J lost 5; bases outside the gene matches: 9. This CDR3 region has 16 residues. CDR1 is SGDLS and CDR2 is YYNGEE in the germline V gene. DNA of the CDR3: TGTGCCAGCAGCGTATTACCCGGGGGGGCCGAAGATACGCAGTATTTT. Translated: CASSVLPGGAEDTQYF.

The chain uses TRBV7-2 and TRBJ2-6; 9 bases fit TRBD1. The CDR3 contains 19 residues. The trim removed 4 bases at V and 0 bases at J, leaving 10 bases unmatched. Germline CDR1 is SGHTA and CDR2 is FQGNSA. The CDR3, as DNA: TGTGCCAGCAGCTCGAAACTGGGACAGGGCCTCTCTGGGGCCAACGTCCTGACTTTC. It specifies CASSSKLGQGLSGANVLTF.

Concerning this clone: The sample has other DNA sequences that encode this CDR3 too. The CDR3 loop reads CASSPRDRSYNEQFF. The CDR3 nucleotides are TGTGCCAGCAGCCCCCGGGACAGGTCCTACAATGAGCAGTTCTTC. The chain employs TRBV9 and TRBJ2-1; 8 nucleotides match TRBD1. This CDR3 comprises 15 residues. V shed 4 bases, J shed 1 base, and the junction held 4 bases outside the gene matches. CDR1 SGDLS and CDR2 YYNGEE come from the germline V gene.

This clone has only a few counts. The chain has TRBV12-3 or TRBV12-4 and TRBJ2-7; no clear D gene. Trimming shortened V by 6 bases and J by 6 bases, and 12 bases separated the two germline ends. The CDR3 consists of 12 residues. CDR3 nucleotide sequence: TGTGCCAGCAGCCAAGGAGTTGGCGAGCAGTACTTC. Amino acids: CASSQGVGEQYF.

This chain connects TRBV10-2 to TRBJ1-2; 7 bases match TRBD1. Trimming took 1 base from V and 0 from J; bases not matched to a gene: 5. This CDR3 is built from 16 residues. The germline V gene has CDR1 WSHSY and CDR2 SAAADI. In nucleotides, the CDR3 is TGCGCCAGCAGTGAGTGGGGAGACAGGGCTAACTATGGCTACACCTTC. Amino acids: CASSEWGDRANYGYTF.

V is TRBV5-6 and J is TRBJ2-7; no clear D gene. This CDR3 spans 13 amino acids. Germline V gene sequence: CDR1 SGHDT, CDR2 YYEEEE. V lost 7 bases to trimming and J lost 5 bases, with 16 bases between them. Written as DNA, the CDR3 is TGTGCCAGCGAGCGTACGGCAGTCGACGAGCAGTACTTC. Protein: CASERTAVDEQYF.

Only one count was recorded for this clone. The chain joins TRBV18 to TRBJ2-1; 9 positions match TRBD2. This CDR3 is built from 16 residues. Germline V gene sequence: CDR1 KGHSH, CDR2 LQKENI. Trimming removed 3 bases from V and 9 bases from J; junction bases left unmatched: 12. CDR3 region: CASSPPGTSIVFEQFF. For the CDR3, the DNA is TGTGCCAGCTCACCTCCCGGGACTAGCATCGTTTTTGAGCAGTTCTTC.

The CDR3 DNA reads TGTGCCAGCAGTGCCCGCCGAGAGACAGCCCAAGAGACCCAGTACTTC. It codes for CASSARRETAQETQYF. The chain uses TRBV6-1 and TRBJ2-5; perhaps TRBD1 as D (5 bases). The CDR3 runs 16 residues. In germline, CDR1 is MNHNS, CDR2 SASEGT. V was cut by 4 bases and J by 1 base, with 16 bases left in between.